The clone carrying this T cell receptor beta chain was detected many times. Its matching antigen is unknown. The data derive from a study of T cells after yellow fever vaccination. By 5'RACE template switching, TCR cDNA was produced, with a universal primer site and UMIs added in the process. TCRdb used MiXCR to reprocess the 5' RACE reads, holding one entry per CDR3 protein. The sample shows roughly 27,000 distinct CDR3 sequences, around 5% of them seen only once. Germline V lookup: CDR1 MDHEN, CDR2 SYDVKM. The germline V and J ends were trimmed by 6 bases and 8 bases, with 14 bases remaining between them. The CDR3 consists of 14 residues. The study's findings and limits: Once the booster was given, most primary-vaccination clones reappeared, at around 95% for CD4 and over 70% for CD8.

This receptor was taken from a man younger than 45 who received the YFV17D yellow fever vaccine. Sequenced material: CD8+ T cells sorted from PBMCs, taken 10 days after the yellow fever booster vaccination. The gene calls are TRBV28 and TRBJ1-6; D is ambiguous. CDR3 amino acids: CASRLQSMDSPLHF. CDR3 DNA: TGTGCCAGCAGGCTGCAGAGTATGGATTCACCCCTCCACTTT.